Listed here are 20 T cell receptor beta chains from one sample, sequenced in a study of beta chain features in type 1 diabetes. The study reverse transcribed the entire isolated RNA, so it sequenced expressed TCRB transcripts. The repertoire was sequenced with immunoSEQ multiplex PCR; TCRdb's copy has only in-frame clones and lacks some. The profile shows hundreds of thousands of clones, about 29% of them singletons. Sequencing was performed on naive CD4+ T cells from blood. All receptors derive from a man aged 18 to 35 in good health.

The V and J genes are TRBV28 and TRBJ2-7; TRBD2 agrees at 9 bases. With 6 bases clipped from V and 3 bases from J, the junction kept 15 bases outside the gene matches. This CDR3 contains 17 residues. Germline loops: CDR1 MDHEN, CDR2 SYDVKM. CDR3 residues: CASSSTSGINLLYEQYF. CDR3 bases: TGTGCCAGCAGCTCGACTAGCGGAATAAACCTTCTCTACGAGCAGTACTTC. The complete variable domain, with remaining parts taken from reference TRBV28 and TRBJ2-7, reads DVKVTQSSRYLVKRTGEKVFLECVQDMDHENMFWYRQDPGLGLRLIYFSYDVKMKEKGDIPEGYSVSREKKERFSLILESASTNQTSMYLCASSSTSGINLLYEQYFGPGTRLTVT.

This clone was observed once. The chain uses TRBV9 and TRBJ2-5; D is possibly TRBD1 or TRBD2 (5 bases each). V gave up 0 bases and J gave up 4 bases, with 10 bases separating them. Germline V CDR1 and CDR2: SGDLS, YYNGEE. The CDR3 is 14 amino acids. As DNA, the CDR3 is TGTGCCAGCAGCGTAGGGCCAGGGAGAGAGACCCAGTACTTC. It yields the protein CASSVGPGRETQYF.

Notes on this clone: Other DNA sequences in this sample translate to the same CDR3. The gene calls are TRBV9 and TRBJ2-7; no clear D gene. The CDR3 has 14 residues. In germline, CDR1 is SGDLS, CDR2 YYNGEE. Deletions cut 0 bases from V and 0 bases from J, with 7 bases between. Here the CDR3 reads CASSVDGSSYEQYF. For the CDR3, the DNA is TGTGCCAGCAGCGTAGACGGCAGCTCCTACGAGCAGTACTTC. Drawing the rest from reference TRBV9 and TRBJ2-7, the complete variable domain is DSGVTQTPKHLITATGQRVTLRCSPRSGDLSVYWYQQSLDQGLQFLIQYYNGEERAKGNILERFSAQQFPDLHSELNLSSLELGDSALYFCASSVDGSSYEQYFGPGTRLTVT.

The sample holds a few counts of this clone. This same CDR3 is encoded by further DNA sequences in the sample. The V gene is TRBV5-1, the J gene TRBJ2-1; 13 bases are shared with TRBD2. The J segment lost 1 base and the V segment lost 3 bases, leaving 1 base of the junction unmatched. In germline, CDR1 is SGHRS, CDR2 YFSETQ. The CDR3 spans 16 residues. Here the CDR3 reads CASSWGLAGSYNEQFF. In DNA, the CDR3 is TGCGCCAGCAGCTGGGGACTAGCGGGGTCCTACAATGAGCAGTTCTTC.

This clone has a handful of counts. J is TRBJ2-1 and V is TRBV29-1; no firm D call. The CDR3 sequence is 14 residues long. Trimming cost V 4 bases and J 4 bases, with 14 bases left between them. The V gene's germline CDR1 is SQVTM and CDR2 ANQGSEA. For the CDR3, the DNA is TGCAGCGTTGCACCCGGGTCCGCTTACAATGAGCAGTTCTTC. Translating gives CSVAPGSAYNEQFF.

This chain connects TRBV14 to TRBJ2-6, with a weak D call TRBD1 (5 bases). V shed 1 base and J shed 5 bases, with 12 bases lying between them. The CDR3 has 16 amino acids. In germline, CDR1 is SGHDN, CDR2 FVKESK. The CDR3 coding sequence is TGTGCCAGCAGCCAAGGAGTCAGGGTCAGGGCCAACGTCCTGACTTTC. It is translated as CASSQGVRVRANVLTF.

The rearrangement joins TRBV29-1 to TRBJ2-7, with no clear D. V was shortened by 8 bases and J by 2 bases, with 13 bases between the two germline ends. The CDR3 is made up of 12 amino acids. In germline, CDR1 is SQVTM, CDR2 ANQGSEA. For the CDR3, the DNA is TGCAGCCACCAGACCGAGACCTACGAGCAGTACTTC. Protein product: CSHQTETYEQYF.

The rearrangement links TRBV30 to TRBJ2-7, with 9 nucleotides matching TRBD1. The V segment lost 1 base and the J segment 6 bases; nucleotides outside the gene matches: 4. Looked up from germline, CDR1 is GTSNPN and CDR2 is SVGIG (reference sequence). This CDR3 has 13 residues. The CDR3 region has the DNA TGTGCCTGGAGTGAGGGGACAGGGACCGAGCAGTACTTC. Translating it yields CAWSEGTGTEQYF.

The rearrangement links TRBV5-1 to TRBJ2-5; 10 nucleotides match TRBD2. The V and J ends lost 4 bases and 2 bases, in that order; junction bases with no gene match: 5. The CDR3 spans 15 residues. Germline lookup yields CDR1 SGHRS and CDR2 YFSETQ. CDR3 nucleotides: TGCGCCAGCAGCCCGCTGACTAGCGGGCAAGAGACCCAGTACTTC. Translating it yields CASSPLTSGQETQYF. Full variable domain (rest looked up from reference TRBV5-1 and TRBJ2-5): KAGVTQTPRYLIKTRGQQVTLSCSPISGHRSVSWYQQTPGQGLQFLFEYFSETQRNKGNFPGRFSGRQFSNSRSEMNVSTLELGDSALYLCASSPLTSGQETQYFGPGTRLLVL.

A few counts support this clone. The rearrangement uses TRBV9 and TRBJ1-5; D unclear. This CDR3 contains 15 residues. The germline CDR1 and CDR2 sequences are SGDLS and YYNGEE. V lost 0 bases, J lost 0 bases, and 7 bases lay in between. CDR3 DNA: TGTGCCAGCAGCGTAGAAGCCTATAGCAATCAGCCCCAGCATTTT. Translation: CASSVEAYSNQPQHF.

The chain carries TRBV30 and TRBJ2-1; D not resolved. CDR1 is GTSNPN, CDR2 SVGIG, per germline (reference sequence). Deletions cut 2 bases from V and 9 bases from J, with 14 bases between. There are 13 residues in the CDR3. CDR3 in DNA: TGTGCCTGGAGTCCCCCCGTAGTGGGTGAGCAGTTCTTC. Its translation: CAWSPPVVGEQFF.

The chain employs TRBV19 and TRBJ1-1, with TRBD1 identical over 7 bases. This CDR3 has 12 amino acids. The J segment lost 4 bases and the V segment lost 5 bases, leaving 1 base of the junction unmatched. Germline loops: CDR1 LNHDA, CDR2 SQIVND (reference sequence). This chain's CDR3 is CASSRTGTEAFF. CDR3 DNA sequence: TGTGCCAGTAGTCGGACAGGCACTGAAGCTTTCTTT.

This clone was recorded only once. The V call is TRBV4-3, the J call TRBJ1-5; possibly TRBD1 for D (5 bases). CDR3 size: 13 residues. The V and J ends lost 1 base and 5 bases respectively, with 6 bases between them. Germline lookup yields CDR1 LGHNA and CDR2 YSLEER. CDR3 DNA: TGCGCCAGCAGCCAAGGCAGGGATCAGCCCCAGCATTTT. Translation: CASSQGRDQPQHF.

This chain links TRBV30 with TRBJ2-7; D unclear. V was pared by 1 base and J by 0 bases, with 10 bases between. CDR3 size: 14 residues. Germline V lookup: CDR1 GTSNPN, CDR2 SVGIG (reference sequence). The CDR3 region has the DNA TGTGCCTGGAGTGGAGACGTCCTCTCCTACGAGCAGTACTTC. Encoded protein: CAWSGDVLSYEQYF.

The V gene is TRBV15, the J gene TRBJ2-3, with D perhaps TRBD2 (5 bases). V was clipped by 1 base and J by 0 bases, with 5 bases between them. CDR1 is LNHNV, CDR2 YYDKDF, per germline (reference sequence). CDR3 size: 14 residues. The CDR3 reads CATSRGTSTDTQYF. As DNA, the CDR3 is TGTGCCACCAGCAGAGGGACTAGCACAGATACGCAGTATTTT. Variable domain in full (rest from reference TRBV15 and TRBJ2-3): DAMVIQNPRYQVTQFGKPVTLSCSQTLNHNVMYWYQQKSSQAPKLLFHYYDKDFNNEADTPDNFQSRRPNTSFCFLDIRSPGLGDTAMYLCATSRGTSTDTQYFGPGTRLTVL.

This clone was detected only a few times. V gene TRBV29-1 combines with J gene TRBJ1-1; D gene unclear. Germline V lookup: CDR1 SQVTM, CDR2 ANQGSEA. With 5 bases removed from V and 3 bases from J, the gap between germline ends came to 7 bases. The CDR3 length is 11 residues. Written as DNA, the CDR3 is TGCAGCGTTTTAGGGTACACTGAAGCTTTCTTT. This codes for CSVLGYTEAFF.

This chain joins TRBV7-2 and TRBJ2-3, with a weak D call TRBD2 (5 bases). The CDR3 length is 14 residues. Trimming left V 5 bases short and J 1 base short, with 10 bases between. Germline loops: CDR1 SGHTA, CDR2 FQGNSA. This CDR3 is CASSDGLRTDTQYF. The CDR3 DNA follows: TGTGCCAGCAGCGATGGACTCCGCACAGATACGCAGTATTTT.

J is TRBJ1-1 and V is TRBV7-2; D gene uncertain. CDR1 is SGHTA and CDR2 is FQGNSA in the germline V gene. The CDR3 loop spans 14 amino acids. Trimming took 3 bases from V and 2 from J, leaving 10 bases between them. CDR3 nucleotides: TGTGCCAGCAGCTTTTACTTGGGAAACACTGAAGCTTTCTTT. Its protein is CASSFYLGNTEAFF. The whole variable domain, remainder taken from reference TRBV7-2 and TRBJ1-1, is GAGVSQSPSNKVTEKGKDVELRCDPISGHTALYWYRQSLGQGLEFLIYFQGNSAPDKSGLPSDRFSAERTGGSVSTLTIQRTQQEDSAVYLCASSFYLGNTEAFFGQGTRLTVV.

In this sample, this clone turned up a few times. The chain links TRBV9 to TRBJ2-5; D might be TRBD2 (5 bases). This CDR3 comprises 13 residues. The V end lost 4 bases, the J end lost 3 bases, and 10 bases lay between the germline ends. Per the germline V gene, CDR1 is SGDLS and CDR2 is YYNGEE. The CDR3 loop is CASSPSGEETQYF. The CDR3 DNA is TGTGCCAGCAGCCCCTCCGGGGAAGAGACCCAGTACTTC.

The chain links TRBV14 to TRBJ1-1, with TRBD1 as a possible D gene (5 bases). The CDR3 covers 15 residues. Germline-derived CDR1 and CDR2 are SGHDN and FVKESK. Deletions cut 4 bases from V and 4 bases from J, with 16 bases between. DNA of the CDR3: TGTGCCAGCAGCCCGAGGGCGGGGCGGAGCACTGAAGCTTTCTTT. It translates to CASSPRAGRSTEAFF.